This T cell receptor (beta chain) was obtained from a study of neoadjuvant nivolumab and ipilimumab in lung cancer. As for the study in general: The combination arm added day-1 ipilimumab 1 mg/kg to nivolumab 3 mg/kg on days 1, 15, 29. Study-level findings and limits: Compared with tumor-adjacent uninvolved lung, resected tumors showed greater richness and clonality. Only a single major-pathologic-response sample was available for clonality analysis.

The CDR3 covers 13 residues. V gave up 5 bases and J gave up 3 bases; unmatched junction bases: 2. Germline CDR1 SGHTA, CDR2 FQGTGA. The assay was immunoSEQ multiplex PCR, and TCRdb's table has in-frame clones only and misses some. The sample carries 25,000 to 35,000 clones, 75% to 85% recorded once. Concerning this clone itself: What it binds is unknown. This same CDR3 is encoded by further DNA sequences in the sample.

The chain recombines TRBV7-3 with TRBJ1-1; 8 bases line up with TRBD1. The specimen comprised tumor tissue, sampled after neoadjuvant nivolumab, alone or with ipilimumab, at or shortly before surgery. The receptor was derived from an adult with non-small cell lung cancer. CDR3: CASSPQGDTEAFF. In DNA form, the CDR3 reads TGTGCCAGCAGCCCACAGGGGGACACTGAAGCTTTCTTT.